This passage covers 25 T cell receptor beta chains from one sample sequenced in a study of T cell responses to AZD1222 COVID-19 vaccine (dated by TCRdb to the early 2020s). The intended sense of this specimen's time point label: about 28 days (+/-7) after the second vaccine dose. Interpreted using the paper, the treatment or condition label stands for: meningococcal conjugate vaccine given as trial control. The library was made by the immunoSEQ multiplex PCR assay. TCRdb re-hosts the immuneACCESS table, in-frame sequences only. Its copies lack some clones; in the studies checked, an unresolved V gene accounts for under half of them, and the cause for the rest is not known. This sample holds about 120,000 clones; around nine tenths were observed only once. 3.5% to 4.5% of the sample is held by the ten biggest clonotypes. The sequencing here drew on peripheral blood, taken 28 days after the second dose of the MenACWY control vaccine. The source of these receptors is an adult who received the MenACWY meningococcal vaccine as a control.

The CDR3 nucleotides are TGTGCCAGCAGCCTTGGACAGGGGGGAGATACGCAGTATTTT. Encoded protein: CASSLGQGGDTQYF. J is TRBJ2-3 and V is TRBV11-3; 10 bases line up with TRBD1. The CDR3 is made up of 14 amino acids. Per the germline V gene, CDR1 is SGHNT and CDR2 is YENEEA. V shed 5 bases and J 5 bases; nucleotides not matched to a gene: 4. Based on the CDR3 plus reference TRBV11-3 and TRBJ2-3, the full variable domain is EAGVVQSPRYKIIEKKQPVAFWCNPISGHNTLYWYLQNLGQGPELLIRYENEEAVDDSQLPKDRFSAERLKGVDSTLKIQPAELGDSAVYLCASSLGQGGDTQYFGPGTRLTVL.

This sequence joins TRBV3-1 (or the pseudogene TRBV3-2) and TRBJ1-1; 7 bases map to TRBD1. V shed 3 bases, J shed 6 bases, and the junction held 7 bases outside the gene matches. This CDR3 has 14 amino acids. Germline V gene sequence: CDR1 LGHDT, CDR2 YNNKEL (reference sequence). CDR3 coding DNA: TGTGCCAGCAGCCATAACAGGGGAAAAGCTGAAGCTTTCTTT. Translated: CASSHNRGKAEAFF.

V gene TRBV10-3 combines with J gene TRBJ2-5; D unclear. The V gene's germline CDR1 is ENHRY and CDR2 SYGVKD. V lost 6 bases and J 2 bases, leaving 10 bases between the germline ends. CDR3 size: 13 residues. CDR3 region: CAIRTPPQETQYF. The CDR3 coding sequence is TGTGCCATCAGGACCCCCCCGCAAGAGACCCAGTACTTC.

The DNA for the CDR3 is TGTGCCAGCAGCCTGGCTGGACCGGATGGGAATCAGCCCCAGCATTTT. Its translation: CASSLAGPDGNQPQHF. The gene calls are TRBV5-6 and TRBJ1-5; D remains unclear. Trimming took off 4 bases at V and 4 bases at J, with 18 bases between the two ends. CDR1 SGHDT and CDR2 YYEEEE come from the germline V gene. This CDR3 has 16 residues.

The CDR3 sequence is CASSSQLGVGQPQHF. The CDR3 DNA reads as TGTGCCAGCAGTTCCCAACTGGGAGTTGGTCAGCCCCAGCATTTT. V and J are TRBV28 and TRBJ1-5; no clear D. The length of the CDR3 is 15 residues. Germline-derived CDR1 and CDR2 are MDHEN and SYDVKM. Trimming left V 4 bases short and J 6 bases short, with 16 bases between.

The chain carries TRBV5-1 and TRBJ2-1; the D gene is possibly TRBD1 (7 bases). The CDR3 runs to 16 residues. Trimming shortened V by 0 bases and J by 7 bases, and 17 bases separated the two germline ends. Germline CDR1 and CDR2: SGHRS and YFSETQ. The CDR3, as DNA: TGCGCCAGCAGCTTGGGCTCAGCAGGGGGGAGGAATGAGCAGTTCTTC. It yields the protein CASSLGSAGGRNEQFF.

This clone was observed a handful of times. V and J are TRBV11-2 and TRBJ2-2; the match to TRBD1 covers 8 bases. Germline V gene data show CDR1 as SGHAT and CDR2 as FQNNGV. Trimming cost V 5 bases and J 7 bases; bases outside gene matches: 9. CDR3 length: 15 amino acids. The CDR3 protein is CASSPRTGSGGELFF. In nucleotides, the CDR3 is TGTGCCAGCAGCCCCCGGACAGGGAGTGGCGGGGAGCTGTTTTTT.

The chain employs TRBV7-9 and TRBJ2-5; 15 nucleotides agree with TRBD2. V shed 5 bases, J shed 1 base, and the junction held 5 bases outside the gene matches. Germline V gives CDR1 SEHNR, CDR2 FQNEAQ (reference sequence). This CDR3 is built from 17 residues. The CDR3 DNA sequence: TGTGCCAGCAGCCTAGGACTAGCGGGGGGGACCCAAGAGACCCAGTACTTC. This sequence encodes CASSLGLAGGTQETQYF. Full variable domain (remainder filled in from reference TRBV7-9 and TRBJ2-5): DTGVSQNPRHKITKRGQNVTFRCDPISEHNRLYWYRQTLGQGPEFLTYFQNEAQLEKSRLLSDRFSAERPKGSFSTLEIQRTEQGDSAMYLCASSLGLAGGTQETQYFGPGTRLLVL.

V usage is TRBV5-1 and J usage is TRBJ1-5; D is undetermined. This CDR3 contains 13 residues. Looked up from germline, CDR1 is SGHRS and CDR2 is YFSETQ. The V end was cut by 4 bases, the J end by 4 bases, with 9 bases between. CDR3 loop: CASSLSLNQPQHF. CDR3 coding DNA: TGCGCCAGCAGCCTCTCACTGAATCAGCCCCAGCATTTT.

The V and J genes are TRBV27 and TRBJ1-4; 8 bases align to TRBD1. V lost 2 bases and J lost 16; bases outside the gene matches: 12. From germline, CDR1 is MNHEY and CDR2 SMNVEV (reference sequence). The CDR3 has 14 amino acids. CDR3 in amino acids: CASSLVGTGGIRFF. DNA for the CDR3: TGTGCCAGCAGTTTAGTCGGGACAGGAGGGATCCGGTTTTTT.

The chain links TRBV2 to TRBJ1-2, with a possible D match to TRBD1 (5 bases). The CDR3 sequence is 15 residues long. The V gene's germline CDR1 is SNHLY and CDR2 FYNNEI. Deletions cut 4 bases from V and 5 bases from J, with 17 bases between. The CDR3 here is CASSVVDRPTYGYTF. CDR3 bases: TGTGCCAGCAGTGTGGTAGACAGACCCACTTATGGCTACACCTTC.

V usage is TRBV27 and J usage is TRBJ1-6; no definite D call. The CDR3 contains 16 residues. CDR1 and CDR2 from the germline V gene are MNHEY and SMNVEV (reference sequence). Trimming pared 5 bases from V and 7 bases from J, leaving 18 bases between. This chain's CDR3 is CASSQTLGDNNSPLHF. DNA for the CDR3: TGTGCCAGCAGTCAAACCCTCGGAGACAACAATTCACCCCTCCACTTT.

CDR3: CASTMTGLSGNTIYF. The CDR3 nucleotides read TGTGCCAGCACCATGACAGGACTCTCTGGAAACACCATATATTTT. V gene TRBV28 combines with J gene TRBJ1-3; D may be TRBD1 (6 bases). CDR1 MDHEN and CDR2 SYDVKM come from the germline V gene. The CDR3 runs 15 residues. V gave up 7 bases and J gave up 0 bases, with 13 bases separating them.

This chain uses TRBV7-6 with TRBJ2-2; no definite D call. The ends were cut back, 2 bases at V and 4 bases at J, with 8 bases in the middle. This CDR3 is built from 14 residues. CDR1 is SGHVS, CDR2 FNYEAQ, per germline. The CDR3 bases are TGTGCCAGCAGCTTACAGGCCTTCACCGGGGAGCTGTTTTTT. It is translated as CASSLQAFTGELFF. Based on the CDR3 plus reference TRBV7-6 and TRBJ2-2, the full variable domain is GAGVSQSPRYKVTKRGQDVALRCDPISGHVSLYWYRQALGQGPEFLTYFNYEAQQDKSGLPNDRFSAERPEGSISTLTIQRTEQRDSAMYRCASSLQAFTGELFFGEGSRLTVL.

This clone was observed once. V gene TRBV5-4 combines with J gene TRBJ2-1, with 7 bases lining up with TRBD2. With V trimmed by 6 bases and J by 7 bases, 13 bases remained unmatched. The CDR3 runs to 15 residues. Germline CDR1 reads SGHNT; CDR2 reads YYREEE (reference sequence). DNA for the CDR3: TGTGCCAGCAAAGAGGGCGGGAGCGCACTAAATGAGCAGTTCTTC. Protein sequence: CASKEGGSALNEQFF.

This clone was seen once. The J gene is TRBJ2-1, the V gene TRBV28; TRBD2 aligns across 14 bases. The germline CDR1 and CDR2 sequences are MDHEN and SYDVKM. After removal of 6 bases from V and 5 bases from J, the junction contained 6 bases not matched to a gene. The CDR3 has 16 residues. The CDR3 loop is CASRGTSGGDNNEQFF. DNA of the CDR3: TGTGCCAGCAGGGGGACTAGCGGGGGAGACAACAATGAGCAGTTCTTC. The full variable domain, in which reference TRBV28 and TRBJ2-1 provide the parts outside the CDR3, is DVKVTQSSRYLVKRTGEKVFLECVQDMDHENMFWYRQDPGLGLRLIYFSYDVKMKEKGDIPEGYSVSREKKERFSLILESASTNQTSMYLCASRGTSGGDNNEQFFGPGTRLTVL.

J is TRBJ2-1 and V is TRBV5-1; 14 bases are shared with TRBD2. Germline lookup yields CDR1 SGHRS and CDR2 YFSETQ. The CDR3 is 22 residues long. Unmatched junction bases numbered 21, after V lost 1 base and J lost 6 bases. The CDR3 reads CASSLYPPKTSGRAVTSNEQFF. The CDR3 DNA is TGCGCCAGCAGCTTGTATCCGCCTAAGACTAGCGGGAGGGCCGTCACGAGCAATGAGCAGTTCTTC.

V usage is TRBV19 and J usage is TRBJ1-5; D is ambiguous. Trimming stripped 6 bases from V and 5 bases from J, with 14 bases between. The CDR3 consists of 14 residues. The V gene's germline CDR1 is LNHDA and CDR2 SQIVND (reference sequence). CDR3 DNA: TGTGCCAGTAGCGAAGGTAGTTGGTATCAGCCCCAGCATTTT. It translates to CASSEGSWYQPQHF.

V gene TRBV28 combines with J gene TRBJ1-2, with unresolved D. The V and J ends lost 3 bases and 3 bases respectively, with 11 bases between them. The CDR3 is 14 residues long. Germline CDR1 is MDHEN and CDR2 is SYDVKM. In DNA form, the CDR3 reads TGTGCCAGCAGTTTCCAGTTTTCGGACTATGGCTACACCTTC. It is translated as CASSFQFSDYGYTF.

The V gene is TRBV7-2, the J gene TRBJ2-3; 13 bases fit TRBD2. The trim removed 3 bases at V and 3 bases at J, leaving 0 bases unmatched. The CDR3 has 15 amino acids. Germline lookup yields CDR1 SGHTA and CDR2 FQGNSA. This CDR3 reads CASSLGLAGTDTQYF. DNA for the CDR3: TGTGCCAGCAGCTTGGGACTAGCGGGAACAGATACGCAGTATTTT.

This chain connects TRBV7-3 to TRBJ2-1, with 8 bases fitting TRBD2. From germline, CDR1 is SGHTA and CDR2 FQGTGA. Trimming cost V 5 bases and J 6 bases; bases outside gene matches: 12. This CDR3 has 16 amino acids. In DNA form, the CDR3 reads TGTGCCAGCAGCCCCCAAGCGGGAGTGATAGGCAATGAGCAGTTCTTC. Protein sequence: CASSPQAGVIGNEQFF.

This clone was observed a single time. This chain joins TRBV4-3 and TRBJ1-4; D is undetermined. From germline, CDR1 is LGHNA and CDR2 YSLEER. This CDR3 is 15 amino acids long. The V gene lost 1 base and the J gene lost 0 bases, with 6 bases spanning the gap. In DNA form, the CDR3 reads TGCGCCAGCAGCCAAGGAGAAGCAACTAATGAAAAACTGTTTTTT. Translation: CASSQGEATNEKLFF.

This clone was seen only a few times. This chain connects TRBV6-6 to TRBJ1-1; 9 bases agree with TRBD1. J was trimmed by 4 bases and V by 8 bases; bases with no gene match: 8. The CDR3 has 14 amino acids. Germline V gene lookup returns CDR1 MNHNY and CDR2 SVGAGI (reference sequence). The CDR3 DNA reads TGTGCCAGCTCGCGGACAGGGGAGGTCACTGAAGCTTTCTTT. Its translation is CASSRTGEVTEAFF.

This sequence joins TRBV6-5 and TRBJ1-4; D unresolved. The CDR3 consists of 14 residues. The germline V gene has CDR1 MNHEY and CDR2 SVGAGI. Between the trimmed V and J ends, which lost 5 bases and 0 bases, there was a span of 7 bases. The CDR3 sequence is CASSRLATNEKLFF. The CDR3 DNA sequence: TGTGCCAGCAGTCGGCTTGCAACTAATGAAAAACTGTTTTTT.

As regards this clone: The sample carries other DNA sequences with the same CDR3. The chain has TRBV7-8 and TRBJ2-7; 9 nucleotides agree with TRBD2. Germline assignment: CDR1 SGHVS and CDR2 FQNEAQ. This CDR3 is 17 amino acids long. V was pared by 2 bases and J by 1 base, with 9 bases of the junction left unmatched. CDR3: CASSLFGAGGGSYEQYV. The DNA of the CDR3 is TGTGCCAGCAGCTTATTCGGGGCGGGGGGGGGTTCCTACGAGCAGTACGTC.